This T cell receptor (beta chain) originates from a study of neurological immune-mediated disorders. Overall study results and limits: None of the CDR3 amino acid sequences found in expanded clones was shared across subjects. This suggests that the TCR-beta repertoires were private in all groups. It was HTLV-1-associated myelopathy that showed the most TCR clonal expansion, while multiple sclerosis showed the least, falling below healthy controls.

This clonotype was observed many times. Its antigen is still unknown. As for the cDNA, it was generated by 5'RACE with 10-nucleotide random UMIs. TCRdb fed the 5' RACE reads into MiXCR, producing one record per CDR3 protein. The repertoire holds 55,000 to 70,000 distinct CDR3 sequences, roughly 11% seen once, with 1.5% to 2% in the top ten. The sequencing input was PBMCs. The clonotype comes from a man in his 60s in good health.

CDR3 loop: CASSPLPSIATDTQYF. Written as DNA, the CDR3 is TGTGCCAGCAGTCCTCTGCCTTCGATTGCCACAGATACGCAGTATTTT. The chain uses TRBV27 and TRBJ2-3; no firm D call. V was shortened by 5 bases and J by 2 bases, with 17 bases between the two germline ends. The CDR3 has 16 residues. Germline CDR1 MNHEY, CDR2 SMNVEV (reference sequence).